This T cell receptor (beta chain) derives from a study of early T cells in non-severe SARS-CoV-2 infection. Across the study: Bulk RNA from unsorted whole blood was sequenced; chains were unpaired.

Using its own MiXCR run on the 5' RACE reads, TCRdb lists one record per CDR3 protein. The sample yields 90,000 to 120,000 distinct CDR3 sequences, 11% seen once. This clonotype was recorded many times. This CDR3 region has 15 residues. V was trimmed by 6 bases and J by 2 bases, leaving 14 bases between them. This chain connects TRBV12-3 or TRBV12-4 to TRBJ1-5, with a weak D call TRBD1 (5 bases). The sequenced material came from whole blood. The receptor was isolated from an adult who was a healthcare worker with PCR-confirmed SARS-CoV-2 infection or an uninfected control (not recorded which). The chain's CDR3 is CASSTGTSGNQPQHF. In DNA form, the CDR3 reads TGTGCCAGCAGCACCGGGACTTCAGGCAATCAGCCCCAGCATTTT.